A single sample is the source of the 2 T cell receptor beta chains below, sequenced in a study of PD-1 blockade in mismatch repair-deficient tumors. Repertoires were generated with immunoSEQ multiplex PCR, while TCRdb's copy carries only in-frame clones and drops some. In the table there are about 19,000 clones, more than 65% of which are singletons. Sequences were derived from PBMCs, sampled 52 weeks after starting pembrolizumab. These receptors all stem from an adult with mismatch repair-deficient cancer.

This clone has only a few counts. V gene TRBV19 combines with J gene TRBJ2-7; 9 bases are a match to TRBD2. This CDR3 has 15 residues. CDR1 and CDR2 from the germline V gene are LNHDA and SQIVND (reference sequence). V was pared by 6 bases and J by 2 bases, with 8 bases of the junction left unmatched. The DNA for the CDR3 is TGTGCCAGTAGCTCCGTAGCGGGAGTGACCTACGAGCAGTACTTC. Translation gives CASSSVAGVTYEQYF.

V and J are TRBV28 and TRBJ2-5; 7 bases agree with TRBD2. V shed 6 bases and J 4 bases; nucleotides not matched to a gene: 11. Germline-derived CDR1 and CDR2 are MDHEN and SYDVKM. This CDR3 is built from 15 residues. The CDR3 protein is CASSTTMGGLETQYF. The CDR3 coding sequence is TGTGCCAGCAGCACCACAATGGGGGGGTTAGAGACCCAGTACTTC.